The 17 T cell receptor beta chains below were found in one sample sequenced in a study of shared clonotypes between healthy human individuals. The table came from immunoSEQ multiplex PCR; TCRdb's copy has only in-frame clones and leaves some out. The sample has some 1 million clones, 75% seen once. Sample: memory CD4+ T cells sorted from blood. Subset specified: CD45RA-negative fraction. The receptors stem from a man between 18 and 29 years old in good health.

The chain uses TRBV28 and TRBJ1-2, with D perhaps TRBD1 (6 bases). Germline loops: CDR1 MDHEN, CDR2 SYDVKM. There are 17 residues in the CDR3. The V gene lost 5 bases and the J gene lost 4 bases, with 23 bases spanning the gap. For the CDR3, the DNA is TGTGCCAGCAGTCACCCAGTTTTAATGGACAGCTTCTATGGCTACACCTTC. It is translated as CASSHPVLMDSFYGYTF.

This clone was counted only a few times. The CDR3 DNA reads TGTGCCAGCAGCACCGGGACAGGGAGGTACGAGCAGTACTTC. Amino acids: CASSTGTGRYEQYF. The rearrangement links TRBV28 to TRBJ2-7; 9 nucleotides line up with TRBD1. This CDR3 has 14 amino acids. Per germline, CDR1 MDHEN and CDR2 SYDVKM. V gave up 6 bases and J gave up 4 bases; unmatched junction bases: 7.

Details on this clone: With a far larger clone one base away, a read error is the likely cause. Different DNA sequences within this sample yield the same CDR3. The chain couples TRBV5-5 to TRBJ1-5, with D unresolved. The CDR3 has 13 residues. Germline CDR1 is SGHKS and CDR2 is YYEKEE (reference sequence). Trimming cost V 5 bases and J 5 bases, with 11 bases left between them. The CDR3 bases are TGTGCCAGCAGTCAGCTATGGGATCAGCCCCAGCATTTT. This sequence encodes CASSQLWDQPQHF.

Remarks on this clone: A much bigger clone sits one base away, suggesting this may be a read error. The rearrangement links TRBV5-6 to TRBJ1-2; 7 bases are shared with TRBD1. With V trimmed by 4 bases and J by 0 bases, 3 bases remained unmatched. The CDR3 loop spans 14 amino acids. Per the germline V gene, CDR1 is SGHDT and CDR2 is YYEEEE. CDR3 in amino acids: CASSPGTANYGYTF. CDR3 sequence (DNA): TGTGCCAGCAGCCCGGGGACAGCTAACTATGGCTACACCTTC.

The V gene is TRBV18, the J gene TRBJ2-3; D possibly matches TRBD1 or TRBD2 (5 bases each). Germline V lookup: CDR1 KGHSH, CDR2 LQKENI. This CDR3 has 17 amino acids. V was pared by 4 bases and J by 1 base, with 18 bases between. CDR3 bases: TGTGCCAGCTCACGGGGACGGGGAGATAGCGGCACAGATACGCAGTATTTT. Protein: CASSRGRGDSGTDTQYF.

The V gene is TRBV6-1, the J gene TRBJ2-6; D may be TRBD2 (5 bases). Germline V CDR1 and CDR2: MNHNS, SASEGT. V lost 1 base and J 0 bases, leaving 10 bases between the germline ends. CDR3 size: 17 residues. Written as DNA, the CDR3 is TGTGCCAGCAGTGAAGGACTACTCCGCTCTGGGGCCAACGTCCTGACTTTC. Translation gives CASSEGLLRSGANVLTF.

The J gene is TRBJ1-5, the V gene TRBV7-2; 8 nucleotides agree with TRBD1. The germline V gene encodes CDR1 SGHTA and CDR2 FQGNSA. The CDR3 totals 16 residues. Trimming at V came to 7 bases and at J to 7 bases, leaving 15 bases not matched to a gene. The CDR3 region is CASIPLPGGFKQPQHF. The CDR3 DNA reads TGTGCCAGCATCCCCCTGCCAGGGGGCTTCAAACAGCCCCAGCATTTT.

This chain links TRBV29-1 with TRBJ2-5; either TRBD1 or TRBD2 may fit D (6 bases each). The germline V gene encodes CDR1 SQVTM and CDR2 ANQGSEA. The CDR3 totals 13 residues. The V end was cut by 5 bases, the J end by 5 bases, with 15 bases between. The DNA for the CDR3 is TGCAGCGTTCGTCAAGGGGGGACGGAGACCCAGTACTTC. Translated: CSVRQGGTETQYF.

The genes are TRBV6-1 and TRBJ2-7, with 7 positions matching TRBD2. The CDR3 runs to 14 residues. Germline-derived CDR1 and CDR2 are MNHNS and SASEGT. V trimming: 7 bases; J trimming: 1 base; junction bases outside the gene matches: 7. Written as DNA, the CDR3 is TGTGCCAGCATGAGCGGGACGGCTTCCTACGAGCAGTACTTC. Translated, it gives CASMSGTASYEQYF.

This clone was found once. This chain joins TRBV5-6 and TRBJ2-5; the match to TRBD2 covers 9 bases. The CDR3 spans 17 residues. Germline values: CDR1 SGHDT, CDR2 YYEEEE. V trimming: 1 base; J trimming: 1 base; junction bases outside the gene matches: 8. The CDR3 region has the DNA TGTGCCAGCAGCTTGAAGACTAGCGGATTACGCCAAGAGACCCAGTACTTC. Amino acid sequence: CASSLKTSGLRQETQYF.

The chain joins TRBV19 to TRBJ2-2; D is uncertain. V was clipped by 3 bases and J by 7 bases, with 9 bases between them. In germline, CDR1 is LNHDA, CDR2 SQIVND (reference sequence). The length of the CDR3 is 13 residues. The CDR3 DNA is TGTGCCAGTAGTATTATACGAGGCGGGGAGCTGTTTTTT. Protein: CASSIIRGGELFF.

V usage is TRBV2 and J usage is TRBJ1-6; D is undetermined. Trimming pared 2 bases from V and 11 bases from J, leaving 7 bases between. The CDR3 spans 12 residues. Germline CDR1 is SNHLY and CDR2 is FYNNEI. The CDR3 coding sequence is TGTGCCAGCAGTGAATTCGGGACACCCCTCCACTTT. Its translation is CASSEFGTPLHF.

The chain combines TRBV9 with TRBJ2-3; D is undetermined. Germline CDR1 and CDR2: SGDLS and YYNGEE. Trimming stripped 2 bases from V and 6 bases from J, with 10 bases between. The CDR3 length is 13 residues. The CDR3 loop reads CASSVQIEDTQYF. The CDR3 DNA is TGTGCCAGCAGCGTGCAAATTGAGGATACGCAGTATTTT.

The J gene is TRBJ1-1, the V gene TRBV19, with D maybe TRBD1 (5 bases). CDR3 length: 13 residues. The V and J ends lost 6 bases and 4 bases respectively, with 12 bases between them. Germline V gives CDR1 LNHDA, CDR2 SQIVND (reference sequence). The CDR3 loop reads CASREQGGTEAFF. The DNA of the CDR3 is TGTGCCAGTAGAGAGCAGGGTGGCACTGAAGCTTTCTTT.

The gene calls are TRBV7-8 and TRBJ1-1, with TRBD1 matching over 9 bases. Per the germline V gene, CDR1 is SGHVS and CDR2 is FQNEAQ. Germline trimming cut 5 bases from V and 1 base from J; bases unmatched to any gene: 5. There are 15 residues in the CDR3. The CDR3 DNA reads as TGTGCCAGCAGCGTAACGGACAGGGGGAACACTGAAGCTTTCTTT. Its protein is CASSVTDRGNTEAFF.

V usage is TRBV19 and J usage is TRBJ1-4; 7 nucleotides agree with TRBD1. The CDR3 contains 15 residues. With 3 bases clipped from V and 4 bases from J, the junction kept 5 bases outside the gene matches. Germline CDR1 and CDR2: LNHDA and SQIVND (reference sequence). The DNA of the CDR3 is TGTGCCAGTAGTATCCGTGACAGGGATAATGAAAAACTGTTTTTT. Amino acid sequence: CASSIRDRDNEKLFF.

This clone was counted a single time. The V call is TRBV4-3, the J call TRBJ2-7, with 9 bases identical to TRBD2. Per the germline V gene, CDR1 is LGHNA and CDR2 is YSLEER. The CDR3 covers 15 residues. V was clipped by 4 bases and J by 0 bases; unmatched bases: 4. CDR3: CASSPWTSASYEQYF. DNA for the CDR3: TGCGCCAGCAGCCCATGGACTAGCGCCTCCTACGAGCAGTACTTC.